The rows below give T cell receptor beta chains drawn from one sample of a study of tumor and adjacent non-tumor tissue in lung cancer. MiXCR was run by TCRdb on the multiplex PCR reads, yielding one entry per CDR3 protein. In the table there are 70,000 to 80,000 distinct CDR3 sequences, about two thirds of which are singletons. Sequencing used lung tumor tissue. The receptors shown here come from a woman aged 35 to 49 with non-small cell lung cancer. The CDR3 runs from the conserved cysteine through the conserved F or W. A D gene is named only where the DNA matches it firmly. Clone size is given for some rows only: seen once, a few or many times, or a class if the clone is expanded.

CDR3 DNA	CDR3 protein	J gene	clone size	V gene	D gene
TGTGCCAGCAGCTCGTATCTAAATGCGCAGTATTTT	CASSSYLNAQYF	TRBJ2-3	once	TRBV5-4	NA
TGTGCCGGCAGTTACCTAGGTAACACTGAAGCTTTCTTC	CAGSYLGNTEAFF	TRBJ1-1	NA	TRBV6-5	NA
TGTGCCAGCAGTTTGGGAGGGTCAGGGTTTTACGAGCAGTACTTC	CASSLGGSGFYEQYF	TRBJ2-7	NA	TRBV5-4	TRBD2
TGTGCCAGCAATTACGGCGGGGGAGCAAATGAAATACTGTTTTTT	CASNYGGGANEILFF	TRBJ1-4	once	TRBV6-5	NA
TGTGCCAGCAGCTTTAACTACAGGCCGTACGAGCAGTGTTTC	CASSFNYRPYEQCF	TRBJ2-7	NA	TRBV5-5	NA
TGTGCCAGCAGACGACCCGTTCTCTCAGCCGATGGAAACACCATATATTTT	CASRRPVLSADGNTIYF	TRBJ1-3	many	TRBV6-2/TRBV6-3	NA
TGCAGCGCTCAAGGACTAGCGGGAGATATGAATACGCCGTATTTT	CSAQGLAGDMNTPYF	TRBJ2-3	few	TRBV29-1	TRBD2
TGTGCCAGCAGCTCCCCAGGCTCGGAGTTGGCCTTTGGGGTTGGGCTATACGAGCAGTATTTC	CASSSPGSELAFGVGLYEQYF	TRBJ2-7	NA	TRBV11-2	NA
TGTGCCAACAGTTTCGGGGCTGATCAGCCCCAGCATTTT	CANSFGADQPQHF	TRBJ1-5	NA	TRBV12-3/TRBV12-4	NA
TGTGCCAGCAGCTTAACTGACGGGAGCTCTGGGGCCAACGTCCTGACTTTC	CASSLTDGSSGANVLTF	TRBJ2-6	few	TRBV11-1	NA
TGCAGTGCTAGAGAAGGTCAGGGGGAATATTCACCCCTCCACTTT	CSAREGQGEYSPLHF	TRBJ1-6	NA	TRBV20-1	TRBD1
TGTGCCAGCAGCTTAGGTACTAGCGGGACCTACGGGCAGTACTTC	CASSLGTSGTYGQYF	TRBJ2-7	NA	TRBV7-9	TRBD2
TGTGCCAGCAGTCGACAGGTTAGCAATCAGCCCCAGCATTTT	CASSRQVSNQPQHF	TRBJ1-5	NA	TRBV12-3/TRBV12-4	NA
TGTGCCAGCTACAGGGGGAGCCTCAATCAGCCCCAGCATTTT	CASYRGSLNQPQHF	TRBJ1-5	NA	TRBV28	TRBD1
TGTGCCAGCAGCTTAGTGGGATCCTTGAGGAATCGCCACCGGGAAGACGGGTACGAGCAGTACTTC	CASSLVGSLRNRHREDGYEQYF	TRBJ2-7	NA	TRBV7-9	NA
TGTACCAGCAGTTACCAACCCGGGCGACCCAACTATGGCTACAACTTC	CTSSYQPGRPNYGYNF	TRBJ1-2	NA	TRBV6-5	NA
TGTGTCAGCAGCATGTCCGTGACCCGAGGGACCCATTACTTC	CVSSMSVTRGTHYF	TRBJ2-5	NA	TRBV7-9	NA
TGTGCCAGCGGTTGGCAAGGACGGGGCACAGGTACGCAGTATTTT	CASGWQGRGTGTQYF	TRBJ2-3	NA	TRBV6-5	NA
TGTGCCATCAGTTACTCGGCGAAGGGACAGCAGATCTATGGCCATACCTTC	CAISYSAKGQQIYGHTF	TRBJ1-2	NA	TRBV6-6	TRBD1
TGTGCCAGCAGCCATCCGAACGGCGTAACCAAAAACATTCAGTACTTC	CASSHPNGVTKNIQYF	TRBJ2-4	NA	TRBV21-1	NA
TGTGCCAGCAGTTACAAAGACAGACGGGATGAGCAGTTCTTC	CASSYKDRRDEQFF	TRBJ2-1	many	TRBV6-7	NA
TGCAGTGTTGAATTATGGGCGAGAGACACAGATACGCAGTATTTT	CSVELWARDTDTQYF	TRBJ2-3	NA	TRBV29-1	NA
TGTACCAGCAGCTTGGGGGGATCACAGGTTACGCAGTATTTT	CTSSLGGSQVTQYF	TRBJ2-3	NA	TRBV7-9	NA
TGTACCAGTAGCTTCCTACGGGACCAAGAGACCCAGTACTTC	CTSSFLRDQETQYF	TRBJ2-5	NA	TRBV11-3	NA
TGTCTCAGCAATCCCTCCTGGGCGAACGAGCAGTACTTC	CLSNPSWANEQYF	TRBJ2-7	once	TRBV7-9	NA
TGTGCCAGCAAACGCGAGGGGACCGGGACCAACGTTCTGACTTTC	CASKREGTGTNVLTF	TRBJ2-6	NA	TRBV6-5	NA
TGTGCCAGCAGTTTATCAGCCTTTCGGCGGGGGGGCCGTGGGGAGCAGTTCTTC	CASSLSAFRRGGRGEQFF	TRBJ2-1	many	TRBV28	TRBD2
TGTGCTAGCAGCCTTAGCGGGAGTAAGGGCACAGATACGAAGTATTTT	CASSLSGSKGTDTKYF	TRBJ2-3	NA	TRBV11-2	TRBD2
TGTGTCAGTAGTGAATCTGGAAACACCATATATTTT	CVSSESGNTIYF	TRBJ1-3	NA	TRBV6-1	NA
TGTGCCAGCAGCTTGAGCCTAACTGGAGAGACCCAGTACTTC	CASSLSLTGETQYF	TRBJ2-5	once	TRBV5-4	NA
TGTGCCAGCCGTGGGGGAGATGCTGAAACTTCCTTT	CASRGGDAETSF	TRBJ1-1	NA	TRBV6-6	NA
TGTGCCAGCAGTTACCAGGGGGCGACCACTGAAGCTTTCTTT	CASSYQGATTEAFF	TRBJ1-1	few	TRBV28	TRBD1
TGCGCCAGAAGTGAGACCAGGTGGCGAGGCGAGACCCAGTACTTC	CARSETRWRGETQYF	TRBJ2-5	NA	TRBV10-1	NA
TGTGCCAGCAGCCAAGGTTCGGTGAGTACCGGGAAGCTGTTATTT	CASSQGSVSTGKLLF	TRBJ2-2	NA	TRBV4-2	NA
TGTGCCAGCAGCTCTCGGGGGCAGTTCTGCGAGCAGTACTTC	CASSSRGQFCEQYF	TRBJ2-7	NA	TRBV13	NA
TGTGCCAGCAGCTTAGCCTCGAGGAATAATACACCCCCCCACTTT	CASSLASRNNTPPHF	TRBJ1-6	NA	TRBV11-2	NA
TGTACCAGCCGTCCCCAGGGGAACTATGGCTACAGCTTC	CTSRPQGNYGYSF	TRBJ1-2	NA	TRBV28	NA
TGTGGCAGCAGCCAAGGGGCGAGACACTCAGACGCCCACTTC	CGSSQGARHSDAHF	TRBJ2-7	NA	TRBV4-2	NA
TGTGCCAGCAGCAAAGGGCCAGTTCAAGAATCTTTCTTT	CASSKGPVQESFF	TRBJ1-1	NA	TRBV6-5	NA
TGTGCCAGCGGATCGGGACGGGGTATGCAGCCCCAGCATTTT	CASGSGRGMQPQHF	TRBJ1-5	NA	TRBV6-5	NA
TGTGCCAGCAATTTAGGTGGGACCTATACAGATACGCAGTATTTT	CASNLGGTYTDTQYF	TRBJ2-3	NA	TRBV12-3/TRBV12-4	NA
TGTGCTAATAGGACAGGGAAATCCCAAGCTTTCTTT	CANRTGKSQAFF	TRBJ1-1	NA	TRBV6-6	TRBD1
TGTGCCAGCAGGCTTACCGGCGGACAGTGGGAGCACTACTTC	CASRLTGGQWEHYF	TRBJ2-7	NA	TRBV6-5	NA
TGCAGCGTTGATACCGCAGGGTCCACAGATACGCAGTATTTT	CSVDTAGSTDTQYF	TRBJ2-3	many	TRBV29-1	NA
TGCAGTGCCCACCTCCTAGCGGCTTCGTACAATGGGCAGTTCTTC	CSAHLLAASYNGQFF	TRBJ2-1	few	TRBV20-1	TRBD2
TGTGCCAGCAGCCTTTCGTGGCGGACCAATTACGAGCAGTACTTC	CASSLSWRTNYEQYF	TRBJ2-7	NA	TRBV11-2	NA
TGTGCCAACAGCCTTCTAACAGGGGGAAGGATAGATACGCAGTGTTTT	CANSLLTGGRIDTQCF	TRBJ2-3	NA	TRBV11-3	TRBD1
TGTGCCAGTAGTGAGGCGCGTTGGAATAACTATGGCTACACCTTC	CASSEARWNNYGYTF	TRBJ1-2	NA	TRBV6-1	NA
TGTGCCAGCAGCAAGCGGGGAACTCTCACAGATACGCAGTATTTT	CASSKRGTLTDTQYF	TRBJ2-3	many	TRBV6-6	TRBD2
TGTGTCAGCAGCTTGAGGGAGGTAGCGGGGGACCTAGGGTACAATGAGCAGTTCTTC	CVSSLREVAGDLGYNEQFF	TRBJ2-1	NA	TRBV11-2	TRBD2
TGCACCAGCAGCTTAAAGGGGGACAGGGGTTGGTTCTCCATTGAAGCTTTCTTT	CTSSLKGDRGWFSIEAFF	TRBJ1-1	NA	TRBV11-2	TRBD1
TGTGCTAGCAGGTCGACAGGGTCCTACGAGCAGTACTTC	CASRSTGSYEQYF	TRBJ2-7	NA	TRBV6-5	TRBD1
TGTGCCAGCAGCTGGCGACTAGCGACTGCCAATGAGCAGTTCTTC	CASSWRLATANEQFF	TRBJ2-1	NA	TRBV11-2	TRBD2
TGCGCCAACAGAGGACAGGGCGTAATCTACGAGCAGTACTTC	CANRGQGVIYEQYF	TRBJ2-7	NA	TRBV5-1	TRBD1
TGTGCCAGCAGCCGCAGGACTGAAGCTTTCTTT	CASSRRTEAFF	TRBJ1-1	few	TRBV7-2	NA
TGTGCCAGCAGTGCCCGGGAGAATTCAAGATTCGGAGAGACCCAGTACTTC	CASSARENSRFGETQYF	TRBJ2-5	many	TRBV28	NA
TGCAGCATTGCACAGCATTCCTACAATGAGCAGTACTTC	CSIAQHSYNEQYF	TRBJ2-7	NA	TRBV29-1	NA